Listed here are 21 T cell receptor beta chains from one sample, sequenced in a study of radiation and T cells in renal cell carcinoma. Some clones are missing from TCRdb's copy, which holds only in-frame ones; the method was immunoSEQ multiplex PCR. The table shows some 43,000 clones, with about 82% occurring only once. Time point indicated: blood 4 weeks post-SBRT, at nephrectomy. As to treatment: 15 Gy SBRT to primary tumor, nephrectomy 4 weeks later. The sample here was blood, taken from a patient whose treatment included radiotherapy and nephrectomy. These receptors came from a woman in her 70s with renal cell carcinoma.

This clone was observed a single time. The V and J genes are TRBV7-2 and TRBJ2-1, with TRBD2 identical over 13 bases. The CDR3 consists of 12 residues. V lost 5 bases to trimming and J lost 14 bases; unmatched junction nucleotides: 3. CDR1 and CDR2 (germline): SGHTA, FQGNSA. DNA of the CDR3: TGTGCCAGCAGCGAACTAGCGGGAGGGAAGTTCTTC. Translated: CASSELAGGKFF.

The V gene is TRBV5-8, the J gene TRBJ2-7; possibly TRBD2 for D (5 bases). CDR3 length: 12 residues. The germline V and J ends were trimmed by 0 bases and 4 bases, with 5 bases remaining between them. Germline V CDR1 and CDR2: SGHTS, YDEGEE. The CDR3 nucleotides are TGTGCCAGCAGCTTGGGCGGGTACGAGCAGTACTTC. Translation: CASSLGGYEQYF.

In this sample, this clone turned up a few times. The genes are TRBV30 and TRBJ1-1, with D tentatively TRBD1 (5 bases). V gave up 3 bases and J gave up 4 bases, with 6 bases separating them. Germline assignment: CDR1 GTSNPN and CDR2 SVGIG (reference sequence). The CDR3 is 11 residues long. The CDR3 here is CAWSRATEAFF. CDR3 DNA sequence: TGTGCCTGGAGCAGGGCCACTGAAGCTTTCTTT.

The chain combines TRBV23-1 with TRBJ1-2; no definite D call. TRBV23-1 is designated an ORF whose function remains uncertain. V was cut by 0 bases and J by 6 bases, with 14 bases left in between. The CDR3 is 15 residues long. CDR3 residues: CASSQSWGETDGYTF. The CDR3 DNA is TGCGCCAGCAGTCAATCTTGGGGAGAAACAGATGGCTACACCTTC.

V is TRBV18 and J is TRBJ1-1; D is undetermined. V was shortened by 5 bases and J by 4 bases, with 20 bases between the two germline ends. Germline assignment: CDR1 KGHSH and CDR2 LQKENI. The CDR3 sequence is 16 residues long. CDR3 in amino acids: CASSAGGTKPLTEAFF. Written as DNA, the CDR3 is TGTGCCAGCTCAGCGGGAGGCACTAAACCTCTCACTGAAGCTTTCTTT. Supplemented by reference TRBV18 and TRBJ1-1, the full variable domain reads NAGVMQNPRHLVRRRGQEARLRCSPMKGHSHVYWYRQLPEEGLKFMVYLQKENIIDESGMPKERFSAEFPKEGPSILRIQQVVRGDSAAYFCASSAGGTKPLTEAFFGQGTRLTVV.

The V gene is TRBV7-9, the J gene TRBJ1-1; TRBD1 is a possible D gene (5 bases). CDR1 is SEHNR and CDR2 is FQNEAQ in the germline V gene (reference sequence). V lost 3 bases to trimming and J lost 5 bases, with 16 bases between them. The CDR3 runs 15 residues. This CDR3 reads CASSFTGTYGTEAFF. In DNA, the CDR3 is TGTGCCAGCAGCTTCACCGGGACTTATGGAACTGAAGCTTTCTTT.

The chain couples TRBV5-5 to TRBJ2-3, with D perhaps matching TRBD1 (6 bases). The germline CDR1 and CDR2 sequences are SGHKS and YYEKEE (reference sequence). Deletions cut 2 bases from V and 3 bases from J, with 10 bases between. CDR3 length: 14 residues. CDR3 in DNA: TGTGCCAGCAGCTTATCACAGGGTACAGATACGCAGTATTTT. This encodes CASSLSQGTDTQYF. The full variable domain, in which reference TRBV5-5 and TRBJ2-3 provide the parts outside the CDR3, is DAGVTQSPTHLIKTRGQQVTLRCSPISGHKSVSWYQQVLGQGPQFIFQYYEKEERGRGNFPDRFSARQFPNYSSELNVNALLLGDSALYLCASSLSQGTDTQYFGPGTRLTVL.

Notes on this clone: Additional DNA sequences in this sample encode the identical CDR3. CDR3 in amino acids: CASSAGQGADTQYF. The CDR3 DNA is TGTGCCAGCAGCGCGGGACAGGGGGCAGATACGCAGTATTTT. The chain joins TRBV5-6 to TRBJ2-3, with 11 bases fitting TRBD1. The V gene's germline CDR1 is SGHDT and CDR2 YYEEEE. The CDR3 contains 14 residues. The trim removed 4 bases at V and 4 bases at J, leaving 2 bases unmatched.

This clone is a singleton in its sample. V gene TRBV27 combines with J gene TRBJ1-1, with unresolved D. V lost 8 bases, J lost 7 bases, and 20 bases lay in between. Germline V lookup: CDR1 MNHEY, CDR2 SMNVEV (reference sequence). The CDR3 runs to 14 residues. CDR3 region: CASQSVKGVIEAFF. CDR3 bases: TGTGCCAGCCAGTCCGTCAAGGGAGTGATTGAAGCTTTCTTT.

The chain combines TRBV7-2 with TRBJ1-3; D perhaps matches TRBD1 (5 bases). Per germline, CDR1 SGHTA and CDR2 FQGNSA. The CDR3 extends over 15 amino acids. The germline V and J ends were trimmed by 6 bases and 0 bases, with 12 bases remaining between them. CDR3 amino acids: CASSSQGTSGNTIYF. The CDR3, as DNA: TGTGCCAGCAGTTCACAAGGGACCTCTGGAAACACCATATATTTT.

This chain joins TRBV18 and TRBJ2-1; D possibly corresponds to TRBD1 (5 bases). CDR3 length equals 15 residues. Germline loops: CDR1 KGHSH, CDR2 LQKENI. The germline V and J ends were trimmed by 1 base and 9 bases, with 16 bases remaining between them. CDR3 sequence: CASSPRASDRGEQFF. The DNA for the CDR3 is TGTGCCAGCTCACCACGGGCCTCGGATAGGGGTGAGCAGTTCTTC.

V usage is TRBV7-2 and J usage is TRBJ2-7, with D unresolved. There are 13 residues in the CDR3. Per germline, CDR1 SGHTA and CDR2 FQGNSA. Trimming shortened V by 5 bases and J by 4 bases, and 12 bases separated the two germline ends. In DNA, the CDR3 is TGTGCCAGCAGCCTACACACAGAATACGAGCAGTACTTC. It is translated as CASSLHTEYEQYF.

The chain couples TRBV4-1 to TRBJ2-6, with D unclear. Germline V gene lookup returns CDR1 MGHRA and CDR2 YSYEKL. The CDR3 loop spans 15 amino acids. The V end lost 2 bases, the J end lost 0 bases, and 5 bases lay between the germline ends. The CDR3 sequence is CASSQRASGANVLTF. The CDR3 bases are TGCGCCAGCAGCCAAAGGGCCTCTGGGGCCAACGTCCTGACTTTC.

V is TRBV6-1 and J is TRBJ2-1; D unclear. Germline values: CDR1 MNHNS, CDR2 SASEGT. V was trimmed by 3 bases and J by 2 bases, leaving 8 bases between them. The CDR3 is 14 amino acids. CDR3 region: CASSDQRPYNEQFF. The DNA of the CDR3 is TGTGCCAGCAGTGATCAACGTCCCTACAATGAGCAGTTCTTC.

The chain couples TRBV5-1 to TRBJ2-5; no clear D gene. V was pared by 4 bases and J by 1 base, with 11 bases between. Germline V CDR1 and CDR2: SGHRS, YFSETQ. This CDR3 has 14 residues. The CDR3 here is CASSAQTTQETQYF. The CDR3, as DNA: TGCGCCAGCAGCGCACAAACTACCCAAGAGACCCAGTACTTC.

The chain uses TRBV5-1 and TRBJ2-5, with 7 bases that match TRBD1. There are 13 residues in the CDR3. Per germline, CDR1 SGHRS and CDR2 YFSETQ. Trimming removed 2 bases from V and 3 bases from J; junction bases left unmatched: 1. The chain's CDR3 is CASSFQGEETQYF. Here the CDR3 DNA reads TGCGCCAGCAGCTTCCAGGGGGAAGAGACCCAGTACTTC.

The table lists this clone with a few counts. The chain combines TRBV9 with TRBJ1-1; D is perhaps TRBD1 (5 bases). V shed 10 bases and J shed 8 bases, with 9 bases lying between them. Germline values: CDR1 SGDLS, CDR2 YYNGEE. The CDR3 extends over 9 amino acids. DNA of the CDR3: TGTGCCCCCCAGGGAGAAGCTTTCTTT. This sequence encodes CAPQGEAFF.

This chain uses TRBV5-1 with TRBJ1-4; 7 bases match TRBD1. There are 15 residues in the CDR3. Germline values: CDR1 SGHRS, CDR2 YFSETQ. V lost 4 bases and J lost 1; bases outside the gene matches: 4. CDR3: CASSVDRRTNEKLFF. In DNA, the CDR3 is TGCGCCAGCAGCGTGGACAGGCGAACTAATGAAAAACTGTTTTTT.

A remark on this clone: A read error may produce the germline difference seen at one junction end. The chain recombines TRBV11-1 with TRBJ2-7; D perhaps matches TRBD2 (5 bases). The CDR3 is made up of 13 amino acids. Germline CDR1 and CDR2: SGHAT and FQDESV (reference sequence). The DNA of the CDR3 is TGTGCCAGCACCTTACGTCGGGGTGGCGAGCAGTACTTC. It encodes CASTLRRGGEQYF.

The chain's CDR3 is CASSMGQALDEQYF. CDR3 coding DNA: TGCGCCAGCAGCATGGGACAGGCTCTGGACGAGCAGTACTTC. This sequence joins TRBV5-1 and TRBJ2-7; TRBD1 agrees at 8 bases. The CDR3 contains 14 residues. The junction had 8 bases not matched to a gene; V was cut back by 4 bases and J by 5 bases. Germline values: CDR1 SGHRS, CDR2 YFSETQ. Complete variable domain (other parts from reference TRBV5-1 and TRBJ2-7): KAGVTQTPRYLIKTRGQQVTLSCSPISGHRSVSWYQQTPGQGLQFLFEYFSETQRNKGNFPGRFSGRQFSNSRSEMNVSTLELGDSALYLCASSMGQALDEQYFGPGTRLTVT.

The chain couples TRBV19 to TRBJ2-2; no clear D. The CDR3 covers 15 residues. The germline V and J ends were trimmed by 7 bases and 4 bases, with 16 bases remaining between them. From germline, CDR1 is LNHDA and CDR2 SQIVND (reference sequence). The CDR3 region has the DNA TGTGCCAGTAATCTTCCAGGTGTCGGCACCGGGGAGCTGTTTTTT. Amino acids: CASNLPGVGTGELFF.